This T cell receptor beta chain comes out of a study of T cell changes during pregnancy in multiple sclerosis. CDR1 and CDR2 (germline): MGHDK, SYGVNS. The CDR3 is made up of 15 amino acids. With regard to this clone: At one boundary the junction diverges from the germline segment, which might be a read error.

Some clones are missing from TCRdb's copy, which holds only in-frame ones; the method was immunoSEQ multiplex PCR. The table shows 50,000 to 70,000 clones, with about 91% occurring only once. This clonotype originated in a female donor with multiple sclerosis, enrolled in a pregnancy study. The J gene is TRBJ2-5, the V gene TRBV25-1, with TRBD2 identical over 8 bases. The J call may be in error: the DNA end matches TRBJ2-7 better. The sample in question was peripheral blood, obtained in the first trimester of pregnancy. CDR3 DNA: TGTGCCAGCAGCGAATCGGGGGGGCGAACCTACGAGCAGTACTTC. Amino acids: CASSESGGRTYEQYF.